This T cell receptor (beta chain) was identified during a study of metastatic and nonmetastatic thyroid tumors. The wider study: Across blood and tumor or nodule tissue, repertoires from malignant and benign thyroid patients were compared with one another. Overall study results and limits: Significantly greater TCR beta diversity was reportedly found in malignant thyroid tumors than in benign nodules (in blood and tumor).

Thyroid surgery was preceded by no treatment in any patient. In germline, CDR1 is MDHEN, CDR2 SYDVKM. The V end lost 4 bases, the J end lost 4 bases, and 16 bases lay between the germline ends. CDR3 size: 15 residues. As processed by the authors: In papillary thyroid cancer, a distant-metastasis classifier was built using CDR3 differences across clinicopathological groups. TCRdb reanalyzed the PCR reads via MiXCR. TCRdb's processing, not the authors', yielded these V and J calls. Among about 49,000 clones listed, around 4% were seen once. This clone was detected ten times or more. Its cognate antigen is unknown.

This sequence was found in a female donor with papillary thyroid cancer or a benign thyroid nodule (not recorded which). Some clones in this sample may be carry-over from other donors' samples. The chain employs TRBV28 and TRBJ2-5; D unclear. Sequencing was done on a sample of blood. CDR3 nucleotides: TGTGCCAGCAGTTCCCCTGCGCAGGCTAGAGAGACCCAGTACTTC. Translation gives CASSSPAQARETQYF.